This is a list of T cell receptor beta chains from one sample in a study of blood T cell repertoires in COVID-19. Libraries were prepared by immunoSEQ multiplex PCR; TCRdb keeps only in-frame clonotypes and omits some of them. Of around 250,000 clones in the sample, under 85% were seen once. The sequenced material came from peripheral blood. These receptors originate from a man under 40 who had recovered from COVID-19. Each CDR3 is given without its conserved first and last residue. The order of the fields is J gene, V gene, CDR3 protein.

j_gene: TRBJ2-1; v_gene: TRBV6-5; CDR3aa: ASSYRDRVPNEQF
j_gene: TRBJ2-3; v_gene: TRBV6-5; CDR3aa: ASSLQGRGTDTQY
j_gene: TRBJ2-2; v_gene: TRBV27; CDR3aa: ASSLTPNTGELF
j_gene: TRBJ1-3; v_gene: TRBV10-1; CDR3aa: ANLMRQTSHSGNTIY
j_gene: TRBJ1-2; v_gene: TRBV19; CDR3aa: ASSITGGLYGYT
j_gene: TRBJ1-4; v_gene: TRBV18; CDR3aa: ASSPAATNEKLF
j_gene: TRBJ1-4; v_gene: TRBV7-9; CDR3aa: ASSLARTANIDEKLF
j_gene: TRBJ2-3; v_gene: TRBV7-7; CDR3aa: ASSLTGVGTDTQY
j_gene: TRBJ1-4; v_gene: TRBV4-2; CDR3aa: ASSPGQNNEKLF
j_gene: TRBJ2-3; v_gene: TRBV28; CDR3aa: ASSTSGGPDTQY
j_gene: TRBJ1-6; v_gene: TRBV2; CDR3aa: ASRAGVSPLH
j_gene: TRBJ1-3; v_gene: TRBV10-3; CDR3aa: AISGLQGAGNTIY
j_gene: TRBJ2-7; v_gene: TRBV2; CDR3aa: ASIGQDVFEQY
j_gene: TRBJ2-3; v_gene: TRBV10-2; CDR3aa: ASRADRDFTDTQY
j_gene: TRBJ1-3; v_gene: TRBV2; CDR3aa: ASTKNRQGSGNTIY
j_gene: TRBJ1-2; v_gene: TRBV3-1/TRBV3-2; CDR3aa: ASSQAGVAYGYT
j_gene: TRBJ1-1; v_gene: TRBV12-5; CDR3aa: ASGLGTGIMNTEAF
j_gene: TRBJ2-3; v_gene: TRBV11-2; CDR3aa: ASSLEYLDTQY
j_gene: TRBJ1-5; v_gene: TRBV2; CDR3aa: ASSDRQINQPQH
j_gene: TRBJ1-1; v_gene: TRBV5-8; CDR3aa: ASSLWGQEFEAF
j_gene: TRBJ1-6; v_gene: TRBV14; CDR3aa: ASSQWTGGPNSPLH
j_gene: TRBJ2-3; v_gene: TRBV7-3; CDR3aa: ASSISAGGDTQY
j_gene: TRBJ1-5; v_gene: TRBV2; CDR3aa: ASRRRPPGFGNQPQH
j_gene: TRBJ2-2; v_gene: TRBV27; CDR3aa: ASGLGALGTGELF
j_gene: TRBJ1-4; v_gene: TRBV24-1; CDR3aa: ATSDFRGGLEKLF
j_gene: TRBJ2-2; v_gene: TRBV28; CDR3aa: ASSTNTGELF
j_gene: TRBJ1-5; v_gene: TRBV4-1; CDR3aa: ASSQGAGQPQH
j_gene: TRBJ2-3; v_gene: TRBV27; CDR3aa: ASSLLAGGADTQY
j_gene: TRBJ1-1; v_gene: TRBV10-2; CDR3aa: ASSEAGNTEAF
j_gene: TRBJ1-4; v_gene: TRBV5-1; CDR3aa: ASSNRELNEKLF
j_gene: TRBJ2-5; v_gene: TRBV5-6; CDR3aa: ASSLGHTEGETQY
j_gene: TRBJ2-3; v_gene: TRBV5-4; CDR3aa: ASSGRPGGSTDTQY
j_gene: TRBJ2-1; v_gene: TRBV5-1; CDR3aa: ASSGQGPYNEQF
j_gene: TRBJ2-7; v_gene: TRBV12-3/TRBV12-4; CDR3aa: ASSLRLEQY
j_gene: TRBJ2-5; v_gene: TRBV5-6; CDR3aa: ASTRGAPTGETQY
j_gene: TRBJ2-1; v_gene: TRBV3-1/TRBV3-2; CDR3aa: ASSQDTISYNEQF